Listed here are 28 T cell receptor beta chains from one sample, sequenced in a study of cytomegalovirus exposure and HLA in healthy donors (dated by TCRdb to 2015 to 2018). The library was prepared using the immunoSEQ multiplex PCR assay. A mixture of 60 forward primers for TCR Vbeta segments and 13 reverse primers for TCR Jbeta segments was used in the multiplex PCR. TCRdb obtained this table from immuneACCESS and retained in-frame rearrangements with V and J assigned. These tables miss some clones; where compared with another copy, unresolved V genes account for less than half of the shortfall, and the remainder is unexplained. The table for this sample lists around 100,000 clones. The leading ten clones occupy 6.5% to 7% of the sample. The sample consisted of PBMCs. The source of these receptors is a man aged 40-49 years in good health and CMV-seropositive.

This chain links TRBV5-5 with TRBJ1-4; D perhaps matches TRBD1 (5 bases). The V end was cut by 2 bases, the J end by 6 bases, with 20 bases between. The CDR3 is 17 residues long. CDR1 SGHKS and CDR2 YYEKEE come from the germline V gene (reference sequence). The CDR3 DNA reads TGTGCCAGCAGCTTTCGGGGGTTGCCAGGGCGGGATGAAAAACTGTTTTTT. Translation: CASSFRGLPGRDEKLFF.

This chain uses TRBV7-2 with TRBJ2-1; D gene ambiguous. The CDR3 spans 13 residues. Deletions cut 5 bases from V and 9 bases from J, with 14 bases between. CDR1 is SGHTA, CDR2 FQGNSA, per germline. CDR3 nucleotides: TGTGCCAGCAGCCTCGGGTCATGGAGTGAGCAGTTCTTC. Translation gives CASSLGSWSEQFF.

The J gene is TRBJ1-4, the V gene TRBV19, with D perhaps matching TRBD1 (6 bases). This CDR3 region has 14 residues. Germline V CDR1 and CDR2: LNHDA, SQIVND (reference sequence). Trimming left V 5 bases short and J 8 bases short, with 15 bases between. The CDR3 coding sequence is TGTGCCAGTAGTGCCCGGGACATTTACGAAAAACTGTTTTTT. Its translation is CASSARDIYEKLFF.

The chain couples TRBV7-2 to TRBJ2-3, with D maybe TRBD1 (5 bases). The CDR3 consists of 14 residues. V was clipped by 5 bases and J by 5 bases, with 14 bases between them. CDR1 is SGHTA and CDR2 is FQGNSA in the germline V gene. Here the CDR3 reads CASSAQGFQDTQYF. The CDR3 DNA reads TGTGCCAGCAGCGCCCAGGGTTTCCAAGATACGCAGTATTTT.

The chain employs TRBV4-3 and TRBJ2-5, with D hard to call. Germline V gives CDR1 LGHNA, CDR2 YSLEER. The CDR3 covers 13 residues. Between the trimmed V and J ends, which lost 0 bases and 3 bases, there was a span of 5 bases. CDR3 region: CASSQDRKETQYF. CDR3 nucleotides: TGCGCCAGCAGCCAAGACAGGAAAGAGACCCAGTACTTC.

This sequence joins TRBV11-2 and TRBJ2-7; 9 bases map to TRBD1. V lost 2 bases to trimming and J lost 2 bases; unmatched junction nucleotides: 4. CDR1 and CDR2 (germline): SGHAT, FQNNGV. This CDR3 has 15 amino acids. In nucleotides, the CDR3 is TGTGCCAGCAGCTTATCCCGGGACAGGGCCTACGAGCAGTACTTC. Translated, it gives CASSLSRDRAYEQYF.

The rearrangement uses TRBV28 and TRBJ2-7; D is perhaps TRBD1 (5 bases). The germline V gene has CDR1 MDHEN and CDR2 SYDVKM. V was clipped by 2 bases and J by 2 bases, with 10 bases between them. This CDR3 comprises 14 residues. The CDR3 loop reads CASSLTDITYEQYF. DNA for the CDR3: TGTGCCAGCAGTTTAACGGACATAACCTACGAGCAGTACTTC.

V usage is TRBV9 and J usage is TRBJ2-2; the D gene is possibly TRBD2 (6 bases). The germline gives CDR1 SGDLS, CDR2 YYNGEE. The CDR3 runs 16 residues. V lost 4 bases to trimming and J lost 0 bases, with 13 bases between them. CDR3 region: CASSPIAGSNTGELFF. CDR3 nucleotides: TGTGCCAGCAGCCCCATTGCGGGATCGAACACCGGGGAGCTGTTTTTT.

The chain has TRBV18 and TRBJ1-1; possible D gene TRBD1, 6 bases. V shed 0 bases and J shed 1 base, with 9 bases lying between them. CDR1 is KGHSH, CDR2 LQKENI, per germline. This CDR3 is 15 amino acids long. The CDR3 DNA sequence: TGTGCCAGCTCACCACCTGGGACATGGAACACTGAAGCTTTCTTT. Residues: CASSPPGTWNTEAFF.

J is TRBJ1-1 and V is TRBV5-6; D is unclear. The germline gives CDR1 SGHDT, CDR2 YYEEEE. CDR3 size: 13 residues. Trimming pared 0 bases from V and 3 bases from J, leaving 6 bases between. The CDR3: CASSLGVYTEAFF. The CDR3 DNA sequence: TGTGCCAGCAGCTTGGGTGTATACACTGAAGCTTTCTTT.

The CDR3 region has the DNA TGCGCCAGCAGCCAAACAGGGAGCTCCTACGAGCAGTACTTC. Translation: CASSQTGSSYEQYF. This chain joins TRBV5-1 and TRBJ2-7; maybe TRBD1 (6 bases). Germline lookup yields CDR1 SGHRS and CDR2 YFSETQ. V lost 4 bases to trimming and J lost 0 bases, with 11 bases between them. This CDR3 contains 14 residues. Looking up the rest from reference TRBV5-1 and TRBJ2-7 gives the full variable domain: KAGVTQTPRYLIKTRGQQVTLSCSPISGHRSVSWYQQTPGQGLQFLFEYFSETQRNKGNFPGRFSGRQFSNSRSEMNVSTLELGDSALYLCASSQTGSSYEQYFGPGTRLTVT.

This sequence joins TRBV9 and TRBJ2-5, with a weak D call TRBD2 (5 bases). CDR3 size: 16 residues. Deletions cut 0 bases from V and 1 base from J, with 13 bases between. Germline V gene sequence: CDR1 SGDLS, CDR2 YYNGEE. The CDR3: CASSVEAAAGQETQYF. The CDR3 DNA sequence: TGTGCCAGCAGCGTAGAAGCAGCGGCGGGCCAAGAGACCCAGTACTTC.

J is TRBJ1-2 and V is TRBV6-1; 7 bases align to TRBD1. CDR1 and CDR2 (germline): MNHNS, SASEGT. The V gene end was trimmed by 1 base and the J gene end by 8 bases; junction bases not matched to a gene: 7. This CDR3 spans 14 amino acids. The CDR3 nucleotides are TGTGCCAGCAGTGAAGGTGACAGGGTACGGGGCTACACCTTC. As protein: CASSEGDRVRGYTF.

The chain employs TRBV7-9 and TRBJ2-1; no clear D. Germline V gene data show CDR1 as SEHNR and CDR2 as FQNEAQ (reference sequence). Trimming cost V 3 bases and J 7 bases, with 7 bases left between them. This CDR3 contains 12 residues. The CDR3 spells CASSFPGNEQFF. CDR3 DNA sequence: TGTGCCAGCAGCTTTCCGGGTAATGAGCAGTTCTTC. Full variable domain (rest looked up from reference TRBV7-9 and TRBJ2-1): DTGVSQNPRHKITKRGQNVTFRCDPISEHNRLYWYRQTLGQGPEFLTYFQNEAQLEKSRLLSDRFSAERPKGSFSTLEIQRTEQGDSAMYLCASSFPGNEQFFGPGTRLTVL.

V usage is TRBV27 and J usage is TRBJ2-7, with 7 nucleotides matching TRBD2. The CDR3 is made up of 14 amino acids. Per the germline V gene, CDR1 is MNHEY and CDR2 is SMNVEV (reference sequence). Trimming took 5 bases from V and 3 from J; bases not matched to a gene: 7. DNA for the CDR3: TGTGCCAGCAGTATCTCGGGAGGAGGCTACGAGCAGTACTTC. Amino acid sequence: CASSISGGGYEQYF.

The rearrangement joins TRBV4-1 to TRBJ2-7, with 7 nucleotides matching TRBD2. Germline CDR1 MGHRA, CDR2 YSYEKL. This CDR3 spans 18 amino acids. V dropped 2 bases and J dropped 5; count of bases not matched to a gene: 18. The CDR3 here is CASSQIQTRGGSRNEQYF. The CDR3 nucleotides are TGCGCCAGCAGCCAAATCCAAACTCGAGGCGGGAGCAGGAACGAGCAGTACTTC.

The CDR3 bases are TGTGCCAGCGGGTTGGTAGCGGGACAATACGAGCAGTACTTC. As protein: CASGLVAGQYEQYF. The V call is TRBV2, the J call TRBJ2-7, with TRBD2 identical over 8 bases. The CDR3 sequence is 14 residues long. With V trimmed by 8 bases and J by 4 bases, 10 bases remained unmatched. Germline CDR1 SNHLY, CDR2 FYNNEI.

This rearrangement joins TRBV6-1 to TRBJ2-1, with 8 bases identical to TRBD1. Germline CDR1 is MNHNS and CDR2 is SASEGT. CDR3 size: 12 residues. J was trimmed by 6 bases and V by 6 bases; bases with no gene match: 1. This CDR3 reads CASRGTGNEQFF. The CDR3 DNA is TGTGCCAGCAGGGGGACAGGCAATGAGCAGTTCTTC.

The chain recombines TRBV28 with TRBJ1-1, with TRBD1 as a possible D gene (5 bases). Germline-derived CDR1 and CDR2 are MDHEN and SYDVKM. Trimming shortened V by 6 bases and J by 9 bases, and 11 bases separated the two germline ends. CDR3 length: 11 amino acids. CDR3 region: CASSSGLQAFF. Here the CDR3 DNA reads TGTGCCAGCAGCTCGGGACTCCAAGCTTTCTTT.

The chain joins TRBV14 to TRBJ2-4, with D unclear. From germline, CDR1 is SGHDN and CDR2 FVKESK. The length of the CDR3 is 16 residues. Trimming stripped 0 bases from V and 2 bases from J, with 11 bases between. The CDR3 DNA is TGTGCCAGCAGCCAAGATCTCTTCTTTCCCAAAAACATTCAGTACTTC. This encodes CASSQDLFFPKNIQYF.

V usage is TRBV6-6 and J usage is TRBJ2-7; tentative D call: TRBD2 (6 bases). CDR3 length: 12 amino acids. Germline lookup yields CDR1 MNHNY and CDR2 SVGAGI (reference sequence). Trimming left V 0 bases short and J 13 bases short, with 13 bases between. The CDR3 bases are TGTGCCAGCAGTTACTCCCTTGATGGGACTTACTTC. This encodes CASSYSLDGTYF.

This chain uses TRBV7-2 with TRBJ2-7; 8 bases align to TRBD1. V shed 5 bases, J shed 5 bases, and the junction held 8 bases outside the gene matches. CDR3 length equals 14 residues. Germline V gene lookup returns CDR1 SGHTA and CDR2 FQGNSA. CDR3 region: CASSGRTGPHEQYF. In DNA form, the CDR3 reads TGTGCCAGCAGCGGGCGGACAGGGCCCCACGAGCAGTACTTC.

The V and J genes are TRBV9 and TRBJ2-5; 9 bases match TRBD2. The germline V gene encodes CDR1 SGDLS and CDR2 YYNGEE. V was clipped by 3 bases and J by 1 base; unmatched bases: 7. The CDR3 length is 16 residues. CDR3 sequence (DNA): TGTGCCAGCAGCGCGCGGGTACTAGCGGGCCAAGAGACCCAGTACTTC. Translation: CASSARVLAGQETQYF.

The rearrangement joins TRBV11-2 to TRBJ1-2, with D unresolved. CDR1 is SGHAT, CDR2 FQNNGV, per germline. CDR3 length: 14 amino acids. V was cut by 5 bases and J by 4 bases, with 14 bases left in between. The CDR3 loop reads CASSPGEGGYGYTF. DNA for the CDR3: TGTGCCAGCAGCCCTGGGGAGGGAGGCTATGGCTACACCTTC.

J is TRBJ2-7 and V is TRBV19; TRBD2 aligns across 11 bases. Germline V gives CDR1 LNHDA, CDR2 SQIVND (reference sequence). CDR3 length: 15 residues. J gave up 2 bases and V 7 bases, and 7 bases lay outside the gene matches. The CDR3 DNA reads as TGTGCCAGTACTCCCGGGACTAGCGGAGCCTACGAGCAGTACTTC. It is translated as CASTPGTSGAYEQYF.

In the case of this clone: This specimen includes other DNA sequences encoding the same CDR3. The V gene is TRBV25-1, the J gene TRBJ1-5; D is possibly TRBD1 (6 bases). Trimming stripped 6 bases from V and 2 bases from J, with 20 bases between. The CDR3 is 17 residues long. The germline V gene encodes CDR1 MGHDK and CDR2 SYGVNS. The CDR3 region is CASSEPRPHRGNQPQHF. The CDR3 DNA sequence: TGTGCCAGCAGCGAACCCCGGCCACACAGGGGCAATCAGCCCCAGCATTTT.

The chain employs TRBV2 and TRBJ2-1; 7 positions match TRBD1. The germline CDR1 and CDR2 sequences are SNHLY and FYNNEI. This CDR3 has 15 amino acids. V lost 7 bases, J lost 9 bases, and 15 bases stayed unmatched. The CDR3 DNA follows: TGTGCCAGCAAGGGGTCCACAACAGGGGTGGGTGAGCAGTTCTTC. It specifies CASKGSTTGVGEQFF.

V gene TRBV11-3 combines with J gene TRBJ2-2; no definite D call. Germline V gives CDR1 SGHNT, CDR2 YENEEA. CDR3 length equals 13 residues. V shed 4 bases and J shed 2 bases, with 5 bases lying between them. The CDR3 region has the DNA TGTGCCAGCAGCTCCCAAAACACCGGGGAGCTGTTTTTT. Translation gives CASSSQNTGELFF.